The 26 T cell receptor beta chains below all came from one sample that was sequenced in a study of T cells in localized non-small cell lung cancer. This table comes from immunoSEQ multiplex PCR, and its TCRdb copy is limited to in-frame clones, with some not included. The sample yields 38,000 or so clones, 81% seen once. This specimen consisted of peripheral blood mononuclear cells, obtained before any cancer treatment. The receptors derive from a male donor aged 60 or older with stage II lung adenocarcinoma.

This chain links TRBV5-6 with TRBJ1-1; D ambiguous. In germline, CDR1 is SGHDT, CDR2 YYEEEE. This CDR3 has 17 amino acids. V lost 0 bases and J 6 bases, leaving 21 bases between the germline ends. CDR3 loop: CASSLVTGEQARSEAFF. CDR3 sequence (DNA): TGTGCCAGCAGCTTGGTAACGGGTGAGCAAGCTAGGTCTGAAGCTTTCTTT.

The V and J genes are TRBV4-2 and TRBJ2-7, with 9 bases aligning to TRBD2. Germline lookup yields CDR1 LGHNA and CDR2 YNFKEQ. The CDR3 runs to 14 residues. Losses at the gene ends were 1 base for V and 5 bases for J; bases not matched to a gene: 3. CDR3 region: CASSQGREGHEQYF. The CDR3 region has the DNA TGTGCCAGCAGCCAAGGGCGGGAGGGGCACGAGCAGTACTTC.

The chain carries TRBV5-6 and TRBJ2-1; TRBD2 agrees at 12 bases. V lost 4 bases to trimming and J lost 9 bases; unmatched junction nucleotides: 8. CDR3 length equals 15 residues. CDR1 is SGHDT and CDR2 is YYEEEE in the germline V gene. CDR3 sequence: CASSRLAGAGGEQFF. CDR3 DNA sequence: TGTGCCAGCAGCCGACTAGCGGGGGCCGGGGGTGAGCAGTTCTTC.

The CDR3 bases are TGTGCCAGCAGGGTGGGACAGGGGGCCATAGATACGCAGTATTTT. Translated, it gives CASRVGQGAIDTQYF. J is TRBJ2-3 and V is TRBV6-5; 12 nucleotides agree with TRBD1. Germline lookup yields CDR1 MNHEY and CDR2 SVGAGI. V lost 6 bases and J lost 5; bases outside the gene matches: 6. This CDR3 contains 15 residues.

The chain is built from TRBV19 and TRBJ2-6, with a possible D match to TRBD1 (5 bases). In germline, CDR1 is LNHDA, CDR2 SQIVND (reference sequence). The CDR3 is made up of 17 amino acids. V lost 5 bases, J lost 0 bases, and 14 bases lay in between. CDR3 protein: CASSQGQYYSGANVLTF. In DNA form, the CDR3 reads TGTGCCAGTAGTCAGGGCCAGTACTACTCTGGGGCCAACGTCCTGACTTTC.

The V call is TRBV18, the J call TRBJ1-3; a weak D match, TRBD1 (6 bases). V lost 3 bases and J 3 bases, leaving 12 bases between the germline ends. The germline V gene has CDR1 KGHSH and CDR2 LQKENI. CDR3 size: 15 residues. This CDR3 is CASSPLGAGGNTIYF. The CDR3, as DNA: TGTGCCAGCTCACCTCTGGGGGCTGGTGGAAACACCATATATTTT.

This clone was counted only a few times. The V and J genes are TRBV12-1 and TRBJ1-5; the table's D gene call, TRBD1, was not cross checked with the DNA. TRBV12-1 is reported as a pseudogene. The length of the CDR3 is 19 residues. The CDR3 DNA reads as TGTGCCAGCAGCCAAAACTTCCGGGACAGGAGATATAGCAATCAGCCCCAGCATTTT. Residues: CASSQNFRDRRYSNQPQHF.

The chain couples TRBV6-5 to TRBJ2-3, with D possibly being TRBD1 (6 bases). The CDR3 is 15 amino acids. Deletions cut 4 bases from V and 5 bases from J, with 16 bases between. The V gene's germline CDR1 is MNHEY and CDR2 SVGAGI. CDR3 residues: CASSSSGARGDTQYF. As DNA, the CDR3 is TGTGCCAGCAGTTCTTCAGGGGCAAGGGGAGATACGCAGTATTTT.

The CDR3 DNA reads TGTGCCAGTAGTACACCCCGGGACACCTATGGCTACACCTTC. This translates into CASSTPRDTYGYTF. The chain links TRBV19 to TRBJ1-2; a weak D match, TRBD1 (6 bases). Trimming stripped 4 bases from V and 4 bases from J, with 13 bases between. This CDR3 is built from 14 residues. In germline, CDR1 is LNHDA, CDR2 SQIVND (reference sequence). Combining the CDR3 with reference TRBV19 and TRBJ1-2 gives the whole variable domain DGGITQSPKYLFRKEGQNVTLSCEQNLNHDAMYWYRQDPGQGLRLIYYSQIVNDFQKGDIAEGYSVSREKKESFPLTVTSAQKNPTAFYLCASSTPRDTYGYTFGSGTRLTVV.

This clone appeared a single time. The chain is built from TRBV7-6 and TRBJ2-1, with 8 bases fitting TRBD2. The CDR3 is made up of 15 amino acids. With V trimmed by 4 bases and J by 2 bases, 4 bases remained unmatched. Looked up from germline, CDR1 is SGHVS and CDR2 is FNYEAQ. This CDR3 is CASSSLAVTYNEQFF. For the CDR3, the DNA is TGTGCCAGCAGCTCACTAGCGGTTACCTACAATGAGCAGTTCTTC.

V and J are TRBV19 and TRBJ2-2; D might be TRBD1 (6 bases). Trimming stripped 6 bases from V and 5 bases from J, with 10 bases between. Germline loops: CDR1 LNHDA, CDR2 SQIVND (reference sequence). The CDR3 is 13 residues long. The CDR3, as DNA: TGTGCCAGTAGACAGGGATGGACCGGGGAGCTGTTTTTT. Amino acid sequence: CASRQGWTGELFF.

Comment on this clone: This specimen includes other DNA sequences encoding the same CDR3. The chain joins TRBV7-9 to TRBJ1-1; D may be TRBD1 (6 bases). The CDR3 covers 13 residues. Germline V lookup: CDR1 SEHNR, CDR2 FQNEAQ (reference sequence). V shed 6 bases and J shed 5 bases, with 13 bases lying between them. The CDR3 nucleotides are TGTGCCAGCAGTCCCCAGGGGCGGACTGAAGCTTTCTTT. This sequence encodes CASSPQGRTEAFF.

Remarks on this clone: Other DNA sequences in this sample translate to the same CDR3. The chain couples TRBV6-1 to TRBJ1-1; the match to TRBD1 covers 9 bases. Germline values: CDR1 MNHNS, CDR2 SASEGT. J lost 4 bases, V lost 5 bases, and 2 bases had no gene match. The CDR3 is 13 amino acids. CDR3 in amino acids: CASSTDRGTEAFF. The CDR3 region has the DNA TGTGCCAGCAGTACGGACAGGGGCACTGAAGCTTTCTTT.

The rearrangement joins TRBV19 to TRBJ1-3; D is undetermined. V was cut by 7 bases and J by 3 bases, with 10 bases left in between. Germline loops: CDR1 LNHDA, CDR2 SQIVND (reference sequence). This CDR3 is built from 13 residues. The CDR3 loop is CASNRYDGNTIYF. CDR3 nucleotides: TGTGCCAGTAACCGATACGATGGAAACACCATATATTTT.

This chain joins TRBV7-9 and TRBJ2-7, with a possible D match to TRBD1 (5 bases). V lost 0 bases and J 3 bases, leaving 12 bases between the germline ends. From germline, CDR1 is SEHNR and CDR2 FQNEAQ (reference sequence). The CDR3 is made up of 15 amino acids. For the CDR3, the DNA is TGTGCCAGCAGCTTAGCGCAGGGCAGTTACTACGAGCAGTACTTC. It codes for CASSLAQGSYYEQYF.

V and J are TRBV2 and TRBJ2-1; TRBD2 matches 7 bases. Looked up from germline, CDR1 is SNHLY and CDR2 is FYNNEI. V lost 7 bases and J lost 4; bases outside the gene matches: 7. There are 14 residues in the CDR3. Here the CDR3 DNA reads TGTGCCAGCATCCGGGGGGTAGGGTACAATGAGCAGTTCTTC. As protein: CASIRGVGYNEQFF. The full variable domain, rest sourced from reference TRBV2 and TRBJ2-1, is EPEVTQTPSHQVTQMGQEVILRCVPISNHLYFYWYRQILGQKVEFLVSFYNNEISEKSEIFDDQFSVERPDGSNFTLKIRSTKLEDSAMYFCASIRGVGYNEQFFGPGTRLTVL.

V usage is TRBV5-1 and J usage is TRBJ2-3; D tentatively fits TRBD1 or TRBD2 (5 bases each). CDR3 length: 14 residues. The V end lost 0 bases, the J end lost 5 bases, and 10 bases lay between the germline ends. The V gene's germline CDR1 is SGHRS and CDR2 YFSETQ. CDR3 nucleotide sequence: TGCGCCAGCAGCTTGGGCAGGGAGCAAGATACGCAGTATTTT. Protein product: CASSLGREQDTQYF.

In nucleotides, the CDR3 is TGCGCCAGCAGCGCGGGACAGCTCAACTATGGCTACACCTTC. This encodes CASSAGQLNYGYTF. The V and J genes are TRBV5-1 and TRBJ1-2; TRBD1 agrees at 7 bases. Germline-derived CDR1 and CDR2 are SGHRS and YFSETQ. J was trimmed by 2 bases and V by 4 bases; bases with no gene match: 5. The CDR3 has 14 residues.

CDR3 DNA: TGTGCCAGCAGTGAAGGAACAATGAGCAATCAGCCCCAGCATTTT. Its translation: CASSEGTMSNQPQHF. This chain joins TRBV6-1 and TRBJ1-5; D is undetermined. The CDR3 totals 15 residues. The germline CDR1 and CDR2 sequences are MNHNS and SASEGT. V shed 1 base and J shed 1 base, with 8 bases lying between them.

The chain couples TRBV7-8 to TRBJ2-1, with D hard to call. Germline CDR1 is SGHVS and CDR2 is FQNEAQ. Between the trimmed V and J ends, which lost 1 base and 9 bases, there was a span of 10 bases. CDR3 length: 13 residues. The DNA for the CDR3 is TGTGCCAGCAGCTTAGTTGCAGATCGTGAGCAGTTCTTC. Encoded protein: CASSLVADREQFF.

The chain joins TRBV7-2 to TRBJ1-1; 9 bases are a match to TRBD1. Germline V gene sequence: CDR1 SGHTA, CDR2 FQGNSA. The junction had 7 bases not matched to a gene; V was cut back by 4 bases and J by 4 bases. This CDR3 has 15 amino acids. The DNA of the CDR3 is TGTGCCAGCAGCTCGGGACAGGGAAGAGGCACTGAAGCTTTCTTT. It translates to CASSSGQGRGTEAFF.

This clone occurred a few times. This chain joins TRBV30 and TRBJ2-7; TRBD2 agrees at 10 bases. The junction had 15 bases not matched to a gene; V was cut back by 2 bases and J by 2 bases. The CDR3 loop spans 18 amino acids. Germline values: CDR1 GTSNPN, CDR2 SVGIG (reference sequence). This CDR3 reads CAWSMPVGAGGKAYEQYF. The CDR3, as DNA: TGTGCCTGGAGTATGCCCGTAGGAGCGGGAGGGAAGGCCTACGAGCAGTACTTC.

This chain connects TRBV6-5 to TRBJ2-7, with 8 nucleotides matching TRBD1. Looked up from germline, CDR1 is MNHEY and CDR2 is SVGAGI. The CDR3 is 13 residues long. Germline trimming cut 6 bases from V and 2 bases from J; bases unmatched to any gene: 3. The CDR3 protein is CASRRQGPYEQYF. CDR3 coding DNA: TGTGCCAGCAGGCGACAGGGGCCCTACGAGCAGTACTTC.

V usage is TRBV6-1 and J usage is TRBJ2-1; D call uncertain. Germline CDR1 MNHNS, CDR2 SASEGT. The CDR3 contains 12 residues. Trimming pared 6 bases from V and 1 base from J, leaving 4 bases between. CDR3 region: CASRPSYNEQFF. Here the CDR3 DNA reads TGTGCCAGCAGACCGTCCTACAATGAGCAGTTCTTC.

The genes are TRBV20-1 and TRBJ1-2, with a weak D call TRBD1 (6 bases). Trimming cost V 5 bases and J 2 bases, with 6 bases left between them. The CDR3 has 11 residues. Germline CDR1 DFQATT, CDR2 SNEGSKA (reference sequence). CDR3 amino acids: CSAGQNYGYTF. For the CDR3, the DNA is TGCAGTGCTGGACAGAACTATGGCTACACCTTC.

The genes are TRBV5-1 and TRBJ2-3; D call uncertain. The CDR3 contains 15 residues. Germline V lookup: CDR1 SGHRS, CDR2 YFSETQ. Trimming took 2 bases from V and 2 from J, leaving 12 bases between them. The CDR3 nucleotides are TGCGCCAGCAGCTTTGACACTGACCACACAGATACGCAGTATTTT. This gives the protein CASSFDTDHTDTQYF.